One T cell receptor (beta chain) is described in this entry. As yet, its antigen is unknown. V lost 2 bases to trimming and J lost 7 bases; unmatched junction nucleotides: 9. CDR1 and CDR2 (germline): MNHNS, SASEGT. This CDR3 region has 15 residues. TCRdb recomputed calls from the reads with MiXCR, one row per CDR3 protein. The sample lists 350,000 to 450,000 distinct CDR3 sequences, about a sixth occurring once. The entry originates in a study of T cell repertoires in cytomegalovirus infection. About the study: CMV infection plus the matching HLA type was flagged by public TCR beta signatures.

Study findings and constraints: There were HLA-C-restricted CMV-specific TCR beta clonotypes dominating the ex vivo response. The cumulative frequency of public TCR beta families distinguished individuals who carried CMV together with the relevant HLA.

The receptor's source is a human donor in good health (CMV status not recorded). Some clones in this sample may be carry-over from other donors' samples. The chain carries TRBV6-1 and TRBJ2-7, with 9 bases identical to TRBD2. Material: PBMCs. In DNA, the CDR3 is TGTGCCAGCAGTGAATGGCTAGCGGGGCGTTTGGAGCAGTACTTC. Residues: CASSEWLAGRLEQYF.